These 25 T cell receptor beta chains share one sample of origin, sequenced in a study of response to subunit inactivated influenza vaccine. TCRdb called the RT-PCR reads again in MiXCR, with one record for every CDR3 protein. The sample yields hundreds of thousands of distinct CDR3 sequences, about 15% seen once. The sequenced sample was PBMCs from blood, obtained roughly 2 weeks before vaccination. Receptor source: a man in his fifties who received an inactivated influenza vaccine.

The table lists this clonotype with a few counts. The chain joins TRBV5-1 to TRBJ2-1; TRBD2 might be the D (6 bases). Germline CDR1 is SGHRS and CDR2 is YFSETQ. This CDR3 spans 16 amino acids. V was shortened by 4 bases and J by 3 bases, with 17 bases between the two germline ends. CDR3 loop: CASSTSSRGNYNEQFF. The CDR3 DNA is TGCGCCAGCAGCACATCCAGCCGGGGGAACTACAATGAGCAGTTCTTC.

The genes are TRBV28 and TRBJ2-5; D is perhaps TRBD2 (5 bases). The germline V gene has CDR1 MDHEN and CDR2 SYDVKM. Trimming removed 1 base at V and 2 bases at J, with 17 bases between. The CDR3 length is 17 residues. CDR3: CASSLSPTSREQETQYF. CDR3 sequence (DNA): TGTGCCAGCAGTTTATCCCCCACCTCAAGGGAGCAAGAGACCCAGTACTTC. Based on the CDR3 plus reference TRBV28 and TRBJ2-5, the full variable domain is DVKVTQSSRYLVKRTGEKVFLECVQDMDHENMFWYRQDPGLGLRLIYFSYDVKMKEKGDIPEGYSVSREKKERFSLILESASTNQTSMYLCASSLSPTSREQETQYFGPGTRLLVL.

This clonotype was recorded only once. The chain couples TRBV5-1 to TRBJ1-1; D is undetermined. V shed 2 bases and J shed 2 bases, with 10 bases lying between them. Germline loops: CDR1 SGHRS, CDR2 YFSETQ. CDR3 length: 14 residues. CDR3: CASSFPYSNTEAFF. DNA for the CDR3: TGCGCCAGCAGCTTCCCGTACAGTAACACTGAAGCTTTCTTT.

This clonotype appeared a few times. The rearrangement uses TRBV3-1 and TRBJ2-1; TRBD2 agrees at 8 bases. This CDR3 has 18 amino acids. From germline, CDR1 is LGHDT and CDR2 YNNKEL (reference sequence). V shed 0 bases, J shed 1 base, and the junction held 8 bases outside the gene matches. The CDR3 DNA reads TGTGCCAGCAGCCAAGATCATAGCGGGATAAGGTCCTACAATGAGCAGTTCTTC. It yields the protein CASSQDHSGIRSYNEQFF.

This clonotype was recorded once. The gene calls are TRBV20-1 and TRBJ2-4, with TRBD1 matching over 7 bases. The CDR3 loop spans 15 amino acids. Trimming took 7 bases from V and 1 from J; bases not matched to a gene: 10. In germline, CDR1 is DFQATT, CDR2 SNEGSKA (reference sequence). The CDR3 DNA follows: TGCAGTGGAACGAGGGGGCGGTTCGCCAAAAACATTCAGTACTTC. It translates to CSGTRGRFAKNIQYF.

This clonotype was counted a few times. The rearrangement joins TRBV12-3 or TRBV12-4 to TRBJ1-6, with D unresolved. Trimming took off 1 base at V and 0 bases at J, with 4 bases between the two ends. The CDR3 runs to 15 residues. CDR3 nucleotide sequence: TGTGCCAGCAGTTTAGGGCGCTCCTATAATTCACCCCTCCACTTT. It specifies CASSLGRSYNSPLHF.

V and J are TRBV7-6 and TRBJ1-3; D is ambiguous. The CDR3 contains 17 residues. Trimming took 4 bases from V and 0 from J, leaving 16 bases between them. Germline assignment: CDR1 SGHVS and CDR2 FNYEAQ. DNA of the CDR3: TGTGCCAGCAGCTCCCCCCCTGTGGGGTACTCTGGAAACACCATATATTTT. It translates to CASSSPPVGYSGNTIYF.

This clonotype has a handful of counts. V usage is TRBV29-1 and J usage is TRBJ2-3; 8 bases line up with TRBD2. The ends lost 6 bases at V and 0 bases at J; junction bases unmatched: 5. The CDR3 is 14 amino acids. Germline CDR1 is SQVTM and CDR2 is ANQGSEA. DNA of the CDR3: TGCAGCGTATACCGGGGGGGGAGCACAGATACGCAGTATTTT. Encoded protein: CSVYRGGSTDTQYF.

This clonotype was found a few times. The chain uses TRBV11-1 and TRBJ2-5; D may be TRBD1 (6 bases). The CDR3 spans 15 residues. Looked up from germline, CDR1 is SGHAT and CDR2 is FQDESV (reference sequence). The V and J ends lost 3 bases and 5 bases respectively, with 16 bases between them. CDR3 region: CASSFMTGHRETQYF. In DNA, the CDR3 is TGTGCCAGCAGCTTCATGACAGGTCATCGGGAGACCCAGTACTTC.

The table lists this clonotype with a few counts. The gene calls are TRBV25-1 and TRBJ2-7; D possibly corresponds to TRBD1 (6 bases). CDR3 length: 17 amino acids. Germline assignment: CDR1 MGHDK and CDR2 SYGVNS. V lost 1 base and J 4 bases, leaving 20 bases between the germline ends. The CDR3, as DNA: TGTGCCAGCAGTGAATGGGGTACCGGGACACCAAGATACGAGCAGTACTTC. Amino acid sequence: CASSEWGTGTPRYEQYF.

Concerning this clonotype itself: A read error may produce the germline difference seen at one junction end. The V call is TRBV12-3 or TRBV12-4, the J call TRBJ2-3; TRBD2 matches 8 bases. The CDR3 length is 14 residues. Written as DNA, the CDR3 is TGTGCCAGACCGGGACGGACTAGCACAGATTCGCAGTATTTT. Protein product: CARPGRTSTDSQYF.

The CDR3 DNA sequence: TGTGCCAGCAGCTGGGGGACTAGCGGGATCGCCGAGCAGTACTTC. The encoded protein is CASSWGTSGIAEQYF. The chain couples TRBV5-6 to TRBJ2-7; 13 nucleotides line up with TRBD2. V dropped 3 bases and J dropped 6; count of bases not matched to a gene: 6. This CDR3 has 15 amino acids. The V gene's germline CDR1 is SGHDT and CDR2 YYEEEE.

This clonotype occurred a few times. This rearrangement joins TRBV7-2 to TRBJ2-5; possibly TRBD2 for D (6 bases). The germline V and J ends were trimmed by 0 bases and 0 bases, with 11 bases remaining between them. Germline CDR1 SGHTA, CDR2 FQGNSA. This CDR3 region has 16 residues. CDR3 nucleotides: TGTGCCAGCAGCTTAGCTAGCGGAAGGTACCAAGAGACCCAGTACTTC. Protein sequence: CASSLASGRYQETQYF. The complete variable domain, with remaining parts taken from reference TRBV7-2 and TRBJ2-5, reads GAGVSQSPSNKVTEKGKDVELRCDPISGHTALYWYRQSLGQGLEFLIYFQGNSAPDKSGLPSDRFSAERTGGSVSTLTIQRTQQEDSAVYLCASSLASGRYQETQYFGPGTRLLVL.

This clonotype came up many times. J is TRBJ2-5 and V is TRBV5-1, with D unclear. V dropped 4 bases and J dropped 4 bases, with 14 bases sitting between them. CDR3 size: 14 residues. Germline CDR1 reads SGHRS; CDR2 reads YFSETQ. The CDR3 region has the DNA TGCGCCAGCAGCCCTGGCCCTCCGGTAGAGACCCAGTACTTC. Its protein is CASSPGPPVETQYF.

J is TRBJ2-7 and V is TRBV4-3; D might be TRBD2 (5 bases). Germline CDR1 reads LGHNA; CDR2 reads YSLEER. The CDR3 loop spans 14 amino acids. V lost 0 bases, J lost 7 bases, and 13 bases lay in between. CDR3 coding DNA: TGCGCCAGCAGCCAAGATGCCGGCCGGGATGAGCAGTACTTC. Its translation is CASSQDAGRDEQYF.

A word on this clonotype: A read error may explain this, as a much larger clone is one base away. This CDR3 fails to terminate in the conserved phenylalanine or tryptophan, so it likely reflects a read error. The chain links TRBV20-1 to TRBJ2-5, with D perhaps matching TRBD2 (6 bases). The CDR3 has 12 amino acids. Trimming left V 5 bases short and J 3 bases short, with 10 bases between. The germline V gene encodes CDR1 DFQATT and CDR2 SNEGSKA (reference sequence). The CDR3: CSALRLEETQYI. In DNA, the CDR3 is TGCAGTGCTCTCCGACTAGAAGAGACCCAGTACATC.

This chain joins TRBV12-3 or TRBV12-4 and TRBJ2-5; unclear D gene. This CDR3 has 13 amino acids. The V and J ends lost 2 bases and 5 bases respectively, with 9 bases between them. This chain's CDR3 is CASSLRSLETQYF. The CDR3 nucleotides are TGTGCCAGCAGTTTACGTAGTCTGGAGACCCAGTACTTC.

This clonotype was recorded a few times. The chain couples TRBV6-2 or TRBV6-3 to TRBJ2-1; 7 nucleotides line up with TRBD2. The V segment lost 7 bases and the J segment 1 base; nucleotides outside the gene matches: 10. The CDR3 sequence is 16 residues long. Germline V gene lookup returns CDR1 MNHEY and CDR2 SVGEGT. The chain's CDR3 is CASTGGTGLSYNEQFF. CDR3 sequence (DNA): TGTGCCAGCACCGGGGGGACTGGTCTGTCCTACAATGAGCAGTTCTTC.

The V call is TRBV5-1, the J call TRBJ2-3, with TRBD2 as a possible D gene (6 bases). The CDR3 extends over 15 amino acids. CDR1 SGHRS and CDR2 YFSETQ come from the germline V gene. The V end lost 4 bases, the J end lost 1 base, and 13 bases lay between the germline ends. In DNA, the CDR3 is TGCGCCAGCAGCCCGTCAGGGACTCGCACAGATACGCAGTATTTT. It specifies CASSPSGTRTDTQYF.

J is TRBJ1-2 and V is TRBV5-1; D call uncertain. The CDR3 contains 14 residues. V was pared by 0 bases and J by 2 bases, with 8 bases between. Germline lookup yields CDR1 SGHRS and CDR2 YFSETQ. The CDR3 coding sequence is TGCGCCAGCAGCTTGGAGGACGGAAACTATGGCTACACCTTC. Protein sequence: CASSLEDGNYGYTF.

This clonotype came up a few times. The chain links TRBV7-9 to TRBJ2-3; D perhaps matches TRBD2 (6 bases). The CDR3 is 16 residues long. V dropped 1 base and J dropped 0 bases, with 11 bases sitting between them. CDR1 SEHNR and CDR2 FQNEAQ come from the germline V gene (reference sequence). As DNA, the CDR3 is TGTGCCAGCAGCTTAGGTTCCAGCGGGAGCACAGATACGCAGTATTTT. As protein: CASSLGSSGSTDTQYF.

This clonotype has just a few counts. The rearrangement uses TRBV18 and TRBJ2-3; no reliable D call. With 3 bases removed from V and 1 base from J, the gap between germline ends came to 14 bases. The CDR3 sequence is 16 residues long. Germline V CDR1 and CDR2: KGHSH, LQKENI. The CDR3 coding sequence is TGTGCCAGCTCACCGCTCTCCCTTCGGGGCACAGATACGCAGTATTTT. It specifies CASSPLSLRGTDTQYF.

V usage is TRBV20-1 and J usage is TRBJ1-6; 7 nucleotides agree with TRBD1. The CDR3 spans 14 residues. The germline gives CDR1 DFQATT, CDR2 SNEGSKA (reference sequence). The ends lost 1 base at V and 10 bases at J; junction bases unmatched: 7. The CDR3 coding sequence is TGCAGTGCTAGAGGTGACAGGGTGCGGTCACCCCTCCACTTT. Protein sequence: CSARGDRVRSPLHF.

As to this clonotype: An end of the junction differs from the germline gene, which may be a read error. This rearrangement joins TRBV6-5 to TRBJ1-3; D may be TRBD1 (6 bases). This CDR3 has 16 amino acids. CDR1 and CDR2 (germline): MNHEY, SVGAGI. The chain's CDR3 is CACSSPTGHSGNTIYF. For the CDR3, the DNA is TGTGCCTGCAGTTCTCCGACAGGTCACTCTGGAAACACCATATATTTT.

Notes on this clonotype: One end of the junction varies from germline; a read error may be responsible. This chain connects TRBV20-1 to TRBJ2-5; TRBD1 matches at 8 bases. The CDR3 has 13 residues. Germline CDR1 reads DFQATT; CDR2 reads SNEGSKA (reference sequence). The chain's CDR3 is CSALQGGQQTQYF. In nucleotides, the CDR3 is TGCAGTGCTTTACAGGGGGGCCAACAGACCCAGTACTTC.